The 25 T cell receptor beta chains below were found in one sample sequenced in a study of T cell responses to AZD1222 COVID-19 vaccine. Clones were read by immunoSEQ multiplex PCR, and TCRdb kept only the in-frame ones, dropping some. The data hold over 45,000 clones, with 80% to 90% observed a single time. Sequenced material: peripheral blood, taken 28 days after the second AZD1222 dose. The receptors shown here come from an adult who received the AZD1222 COVID-19 vaccine.

The chain recombines TRBV30 with TRBJ2-7; TRBD2 agrees at 13 bases. V dropped 2 bases and J dropped 2; count of bases not matched to a gene: 3. Germline assignment: CDR1 GTSNPN and CDR2 SVGIG (reference sequence). This CDR3 is built from 15 residues. The CDR3 region is CAWSPGTSGAYEQYF. The CDR3 DNA follows: TGTGCCTGGAGTCCCGGGACTAGCGGGGCCTACGAGCAGTACTTC.

This rearrangement joins TRBV28 to TRBJ1-2, with 7 bases fitting TRBD1. Germline assignment: CDR1 MDHEN and CDR2 SYDVKM. CDR3 length equals 13 residues. With 4 bases clipped from V and 9 bases from J, the junction kept 8 bases outside the gene matches. The CDR3 region has the DNA TGTGCCAGCAGTTCGACAGGGACGGGAAGCTACACCTTC. The encoded protein is CASSSTGTGSYTF.

On this clone itself: One junction end disagrees with the germline gene, perhaps due to a read error. V is TRBV11-2 and J is TRBJ2-1, with D maybe TRBD1 (6 bases). This CDR3 is 16 amino acids long. Germline V CDR1 and CDR2: SGHAT, FQNNGV. CDR3 sequence reads: CACSSIQGTSYNEQFF. The DNA for the CDR3 is TGTGCCTGCAGCTCGATTCAGGGGACCTCCTACAATGAGCAGTTCTTC. Based on the CDR3 plus reference TRBV11-2 and TRBJ2-1, the full variable domain is EAGVAQSPRYKIIEKRQSVAFWCNPISGHATLYWYQQILGQGPKLLIQFQNNGVVDDSQLPKDRFSAERLKGVDSTLKIQPAKLEDSAVYLCACSSIQGTSYNEQFFGPGTRLTVL.

The V gene is TRBV3-1 (or the pseudogene TRBV3-2), the J gene TRBJ2-7; 8 bases match TRBD2. The CDR3 is 14 residues long. Trimming at V came to 6 bases and at J to 2 bases, leaving 6 bases not matched to a gene. Germline V CDR1 and CDR2: LGHDT, YNNKEL (reference sequence). The CDR3 region is CASSPTSGPYEQYF. CDR3 sequence (DNA): TGTGCCAGCAGTCCCACTAGCGGTCCCTACGAGCAGTACTTC.

CDR3 bases: TGCGCCAGCAGCCAAGGACCCAGGGGAAGCTACGAGCAGTACTTC. It encodes CASSQGPRGSYEQYF. The V call is TRBV4-1, the J call TRBJ2-7; possibly TRBD1 for D (6 bases). Trimming shortened V by 1 base and J by 3 bases, and 13 bases separated the two germline ends. Germline lookup yields CDR1 MGHRA and CDR2 YSYEKL. The CDR3 sequence is 15 residues long.

The sample holds a few counts of this clone. The J gene is TRBJ1-5, the V gene TRBV6-5, with 9 positions matching TRBD1. Trimming removed 7 bases from V and 0 bases from J; junction bases left unmatched: 4. Germline CDR1 MNHEY, CDR2 SVGAGI. The CDR3 is 15 residues long. CDR3 sequence reads: CASKRTGDSNQPQHF. CDR3 coding DNA: TGTGCCAGCAAGCGGACAGGGGATAGCAATCAGCCCCAGCATTTT.

This rearrangement joins TRBV4-2 to TRBJ2-1; 9 bases map to TRBD2. Germline trimming cut 0 bases from V and 4 bases from J; bases unmatched to any gene: 4. Germline CDR1 reads LGHNA; CDR2 reads YNFKEQ. The CDR3 sequence is 16 residues long. CDR3 sequence reads: CASSQDGTSGYNEQFF. The CDR3 bases are TGTGCCAGCAGCCAAGATGGCACTAGCGGGTACAATGAGCAGTTCTTC.

This chain connects TRBV4-1 to TRBJ2-1, with TRBD2 identical over 9 bases. V gave up 0 bases and J gave up 8 bases; unmatched junction bases: 14. Germline V CDR1 and CDR2: MGHRA, YSYEKL. The CDR3 totals 18 residues. The CDR3 DNA is TGCGCCAGCAGCCAAGATATGGCGGGAGGGCCACTTTCGGATGAGCAGTTCTTC. Translating it yields CASSQDMAGGPLSDEQFF.

DNA for the CDR3: TGTGCCAGCATTTTTTCAGGGAATTCTGCCGGGGAGCTGTTTTTT. Its translation is CASIFSGNSAGELFF. V gene TRBV27 combines with J gene TRBJ2-2, with D possibly TRBD1 on 5 matching bases. The CDR3 loop spans 15 amino acids. Trimming pared 7 bases from V and 6 bases from J, leaving 18 bases between. Germline-derived CDR1 and CDR2 are MNHEY and SMNVEV (reference sequence).

The CDR3 is CASNRGFPLIEGYTF. The CDR3 bases are TGTGCCAGCAATCGGGGGTTCCCTCTCATTGAAGGCTACACCTTC. The chain employs TRBV6-5 and TRBJ1-2; tentatively, D is TRBD1 (5 bases). Per the germline V gene, CDR1 is MNHEY and CDR2 is SVGAGI. The CDR3 is 15 residues long. Between the trimmed V and J ends, which lost 7 bases and 8 bases, there was a span of 23 bases.

Only a few counts were recorded for this clone. The chain is built from TRBV6-6 and TRBJ1-5, with no clear D. V lost 6 bases and J lost 11, with 14 bases in between. The CDR3 covers 12 residues. Germline-derived CDR1 and CDR2 are MNHNY and SVGAGI (reference sequence). Written as DNA, the CDR3 is TGTGCCAGCAGCGTCGGCATTGGGGCCCAGCATTTT. Amino acid sequence: CASSVGIGAQHF.

This clone showed up just a few times. J is TRBJ2-2 and V is TRBV5-1; 9 nucleotides match TRBD1. Germline CDR1 reads SGHRS; CDR2 reads YFSETQ. With V trimmed by 4 bases and J by 6 bases, 10 bases remained unmatched. The CDR3 sequence is 16 residues long. The chain's CDR3 is CASSPDGTGFPGELFF. CDR3 coding DNA: TGCGCCAGCAGCCCGGATGGGACAGGGTTTCCCGGGGAGCTGTTTTTT.

This clone is a singleton in its sample. The J gene is TRBJ2-3, the V gene TRBV25-1, with 10 bases that match TRBD1. J gave up 0 bases and V 4 bases, and 10 bases lay outside the gene matches. The germline V gene has CDR1 MGHDK and CDR2 SYGVNS. The CDR3 is 18 amino acids. CDR3 bases: TGTGCCAGCAGTGGGGGGACAGGGGCTCACATTAGCACAGATACGCAGTATTTT. It translates to CASSGGTGAHISTDTQYF.

The V call is TRBV2, the J call TRBJ2-5; 8 nucleotides line up with TRBD1. Germline V gene data show CDR1 as SNHLY and CDR2 as FYNNEI. The length of the CDR3 is 12 residues. Trimming at V came to 6 bases and at J to 6 bases, leaving 3 bases not matched to a gene. The CDR3 loop reads CASSGTGQTQYF. CDR3 DNA: TGTGCCAGCAGCGGGACAGGACAGACCCAGTACTTC.

J is TRBJ1-1 and V is TRBV5-3; D remains ambiguous. TRBV5-3 is an ORF, with its function uncertain. The V end lost 4 bases, the J end lost 4 bases, and 23 bases lay between the germline ends. The CDR3 is 17 amino acids. The CDR3 nucleotides read TGTGCCAGAAGCGGCCCCAACCAAAGGATGTACGGCACTGAAGCTTTCTTT. Protein: CARSGPNQRMYGTEAFF.

The CDR3 protein is CASSLKGGYEQYF. The CDR3 coding sequence is TGTGCCAGCAGTTTAAAGGGGGGCTACGAGCAGTACTTC. This chain connects TRBV12-3 or TRBV12-4 to TRBJ2-7; D is possibly TRBD1 or TRBD2 (6 bases each). V lost 2 bases to trimming and J lost 3 bases, with 8 bases between them. The CDR3 runs 13 residues.

The chain carries TRBV2 and TRBJ2-7, with D uncertain. The V end was cut by 6 bases, the J end by 2 bases, with 17 bases between. Germline assignment: CDR1 SNHLY and CDR2 FYNNEI. This CDR3 has 15 amino acids. The CDR3 is CASRSPRESTYEQYF. DNA of the CDR3: TGTGCCAGCAGATCCCCTAGGGAATCGACCTACGAGCAGTACTTC. Full variable domain (rest looked up from reference TRBV2 and TRBJ2-7): EPEVTQTPSHQVTQMGQEVILRCVPISNHLYFYWYRQILGQKVEFLVSFYNNEISEKSEIFDDQFSVERPDGSNFTLKIRSTKLEDSAMYFCASRSPRESTYEQYFGPGTRLTVT.

The chain employs TRBV3-1 (or the pseudogene TRBV3-2) and TRBJ2-2; TRBD2 matches 10 bases. The CDR3 sequence is 16 residues long. Germline values: CDR1 LGHDT, CDR2 YNNKEL (reference sequence). Unmatched junction bases numbered 0, after V lost 1 base and J lost 1 base. The CDR3 DNA reads as TGTGCCAGCAGCCAAGCTAGCGGGGGGAACACCGGGGAGCTGTTTTTT. Protein sequence: CASSQASGGNTGELFF.

The CDR3 bases are TGTGCCAGCAGCTTATGGGAACTAGCGGGGAACAATGAGCAGTTCTTC. Translation gives CASSLWELAGNNEQFF. V gene TRBV11-3 combines with J gene TRBJ2-1, with 10 bases fitting TRBD2. CDR1 is SGHNT and CDR2 is YENEEA in the germline V gene. This CDR3 comprises 16 residues. The J segment lost 5 bases and the V segment lost 2 bases, leaving 6 bases of the junction unmatched.

The rearrangement links TRBV30 to TRBJ1-2; D is ambiguous. With 1 base removed from V and 4 bases from J, the gap between germline ends came to 7 bases. CDR3 length: 12 residues. Germline CDR1 is GTSNPN and CDR2 is SVGIG (reference sequence). Here the CDR3 reads CAWSAGSYGYTF. The CDR3 nucleotides are TGTGCCTGGAGTGCGGGGAGCTATGGCTACACCTTC.

This rearrangement joins TRBV6-2 or TRBV6-3 to TRBJ1-1; the D is unclear. From germline, CDR1 is MNHEY and CDR2 SVGEGT. Trimming removed 6 bases at V and 6 bases at J, with 11 bases between. The CDR3 covers 12 residues. The CDR3 nucleotides read TGTGCCAGCAGCCTTTTACCCCCTGAAGCTTTCTTT. This sequence encodes CASSLLPPEAFF.

V and J are TRBV6-5 and TRBJ1-4; D unclear. The CDR3 runs to 14 residues. V was shortened by 6 bases and J by 2 bases, with 10 bases between the two germline ends. CDR1 is MNHEY, CDR2 SVGAGI, per germline. DNA for the CDR3: TGTGCCAGCAGCGACCGCGGTACTAATGAAAAACTGTTTTTT. Its protein product is CASSDRGTNEKLFF.

The chain has TRBV4-2 and TRBJ1-1; D not certain. Germline values: CDR1 LGHNA, CDR2 YNFKEQ. The CDR3 covers 16 residues. V was shortened by 4 bases and J by 1 base, with 16 bases between the two germline ends. CDR3: CASSPSTRRENTEAFF. CDR3 bases: TGTGCCAGCAGCCCCTCTACGAGGAGGGAGAACACTGAAGCTTTCTTT.

The rearrangement joins TRBV6-4 to TRBJ2-2; TRBD2 matches at 10 bases. Germline V gene sequence: CDR1 MRHNA, CDR2 SNTAGT. The CDR3 loop spans 16 amino acids. The V and J ends lost 2 bases and 6 bases, in that order; junction bases with no gene match: 6. The CDR3 protein is CASSDGSGRASGELFF. The CDR3 coding sequence is TGTGCCAGCAGTGACGGAAGCGGGAGGGCCTCCGGGGAGCTGTTTTTT.

This sequence joins TRBV19 and TRBJ2-2; D call uncertain. Trimming removed 6 bases at V and 0 bases at J, with 5 bases between. Germline values: CDR1 LNHDA, CDR2 SQIVND (reference sequence). The CDR3 covers 13 residues. CDR3 sequence (DNA): TGTGCCAGTAGCCCCACGAACACCGGGGAGCTGTTTTTT. Translation: CASSPTNTGELFF.